One T cell receptor (beta chain) is described in this entry. Investigators isolated RNA and reverse transcribed it into cDNA to act as the sequencing template. Produced via immunoSEQ multiplex PCR; TCRdb's table is partial and in-frame only. The profile covers 110,000 to 150,000 clones, with roughly 64% appearing a single time and under 8% taken by the ten largest. V was clipped by 4 bases and J by 2 bases, with 16 bases between them. This CDR3 region has 15 residues. Germline assignment: CDR1 GTSNPN and CDR2 SVGIG (reference sequence). The sample belongs to a study of CD8+ T cells in alopecia areata. Study as a whole: A 6-month off-drug phase came after tofacitinib, which had lasted 6 to 18 months.

Material: CD4+ T cells sorted from blood, obtained at week 0. The rearrangement uses TRBV30 and TRBJ2-3, with D possibly TRBD1 on 6 matching bases. This clonotype was obtained from a human donor with alopecia areata. This CDR3 is CAWTLGGSATDTQYF. In DNA form, the CDR3 reads TGTGCCTGGACCCTAGGGGGTTCAGCCACAGATACGCAGTATTTT. Full variable domain (missing parts from reference TRBV30 and TRBJ2-3): SQTIHQWPATLVQPVGSPLSLECTVEGTSNPNLYWYRQAAGRGLQLLFYSVGIGQISSEVPQNLSASRPQDRQFILSSKKLLLSDSGFYLCAWTLGGSATDTQYFGPGTRLTVL.